Listed below are T cell receptor beta chains from one sample, sequenced in a study of PD-1 blockade in mismatch repair-deficient tumors. Assay used: immunoSEQ multiplex PCR; TCRdb lists only in-frame clones, some missing. The sample holds tens of thousands of clones, 81% seen once. The sample here was peripheral blood, taken 12 weeks after starting pembrolizumab. The receptors come from an adult with mismatch repair-deficient cancer. Both conserved end residues are part of each CDR3. D genes are given only for firm matches. Clone size appears in some rows only: once, few, many, or a class for an expanded clone.

TRBD1 | TRBJ1-1 | TRBV18 | - | TGTGCCAGCTCACCACTTCCAGGGGGGTTGAACACTGAAGCTTTCTTT | CASSPLPGGLNTEAFF
- | TRBJ2-5 | TRBV29-1 | - | TGCAGCGTTGAAGGACTGTTGGGAGAGACCCAGTACTTC | CSVEGLLGETQYF
- | TRBJ2-1 | TRBV7-9 | - | TGTGCCAGCAGCTTAGCCAGATTTGGACACCTAGTCTCCTACAATGAGCAGTTCTTC | CASSLARFGHLVSYNEQFF
- | TRBJ2-1 | TRBV6-5 | - | TGTGCCAGCAGTTACGGGGGGAGCTCCTACAATGAGCAGTTCTTC | CASSYGGSSYNEQFF
- | TRBJ1-2 | TRBV27 | - | TGTGCCAGCAGCCTTGGGAGGCCCTATGGCTACACCTTC | CASSLGRPYGYTF
- | TRBJ2-1 | TRBV5-1 | - | TGCGCCAGCAGCTTGGGGGCAGGACTCCCCAATGAGCAGTTCTTC | CASSLGAGLPNEQFF
TRBD1 | TRBJ2-2 | TRBV15 | - | TGTGCCACCAGCAGAGCCTACTCCGGGACAGGGAACACCGGGGAGCTGTTTTTT | CATSRAYSGTGNTGELFF
TRBD2 | TRBJ2-5 | TRBV12-5 | - | TGTGCTAGTGGCCCCGGGGGGGATCGAGAGACCCAGTACTTC | CASGPGGDRETQYF
TRBD1 | TRBJ2-6 | TRBV11-2 | - | TGTGCCAGCAGCTTAGGAACAGGGGGAGTCTCTGGGGCCAACGTCCTGACTTTC | CASSLGTGGVSGANVLTF
TRBD1 | TRBJ2-5 | TRBV25-1 | - | TGTGCCAGCAGAAACCTGGGACAGCAAGAGACCCAGTACTTC | CASRNLGQQETQYF
- | TRBJ1-1 | TRBV19 | few | TGTGCCACCTACAACAGCAATGAAGCTTTCTTT | CATYNSNEAFF
- | TRBJ2-3 | TRBV10-3 | - | TGTGCCATCAGTTCCGCGCGGAGCACAGATACGCAGTATTTT | CAISSARSTDTQYF
- | TRBJ1-2 | TRBV7-2 | - | TGTGCCAGCAGCTTAAATTCTGGGGGATATGGCTACACCTTC | CASSLNSGGYGYTF
- | TRBJ1-2 | TRBV11-2 | - | TGTGCCAGCAGCTTCGGCTATGGCTACACCTTC | CASSFGYGYTF
TRBD1 | TRBJ1-1 | TRBV7-8 | - | TGTGCCAGCAGCCTTCGACAGGGTGGTCCCACTGAAGCTTTCTTT | CASSLRQGGPTEAFF
- | TRBJ2-7 | TRBV5-4 | - | TGTGCCAGCAGCAGGGGTTCTAGCGCTAGCAATTCCGAGCAGTACTTC | CASSRGSSASNSEQYF
- | TRBJ2-5 | TRBV27 | - | TGTGCCAGCAGTTTGGGTGCAGACCAAGAGACCCAGTACTTC | CASSLGADQETQYF
TRBD2 | TRBJ2-1 | TRBV6-5 | - | TGTGCCAGCAGTCCCGGGACTAGCCCTTCGGGTGAGCAGTTCTTC | CASSPGTSPSGEQFF
- | TRBJ2-7 | TRBV11-2 | few | TGTGCCAGCAGCACCTACCGGGACCCGAGCTCCTACGAGCAGTACTTC | CASSTYRDPSSYEQYF
TRBD1 | TRBJ1-2 | TRBV9 | - | TGTGCCAGCAGCGTGAGCCAGGGACAGGCCTATGGCTACACCTTC | CASSVSQGQAYGYTF
- | TRBJ1-1 | TRBV2 | - | TGTGCCAGCAGTGAATGGCGTTTGGGGGCCGGGACTGAAGCTTTCTTT | CASSEWRLGAGTEAFF
- | TRBJ2-7 | TRBV27 | once | TGTGCCAGCGGCCCTAGGGGAGGAGCGATCCCCTACGAGCAGTACTTC | CASGPRGGAIPYEQYF
TRBD2 | TRBJ2-7 | TRBV4-1 | - | TGCGCCAGCAGCCAAGTTCTAGCGGAGAACTACGAGCAGTACTTC | CASSQVLAENYEQYF
- | TRBJ1-4 | TRBV11-2 | - | TGTGCCAGCAACCAGTTGGCAGCTAATGAAAAACTGTTTTTT | CASNQLAANEKLFF
- | TRBJ2-2 | TRBV7-7 | - | TGTGCTAGCAGCTTAGAAGACAGCTCGACCGGGGAGCTGTTTTTT | CASSLEDSSTGELFF
- | TRBJ2-7 | TRBV7-9 | - | TGTGCCAGCAGCTTAGTCGGGTTCTACGAGCAGTACTTC | CASSLVGFYEQYF
- | TRBJ1-1 | TRBV11-3 | - | TGTGCCAGCAGCTTAAACGGATACACTGAAGCTTTCTTT | CASSLNGYTEAFF
TRBD1 | TRBJ1-1 | TRBV30 | - | TGTGCCTGGAGCAACAGGGGTCGGGCTTTCTTT | CAWSNRGRAFF
TRBD2 | TRBJ2-7 | TRBV14 | - | TGTGCCAGCAGCCTCCAGACTAGCGGGGGTATCCACGAGCAGTACTTC | CASSLQTSGGIHEQYF
TRBD1 | TRBJ2-7 | TRBV29-1 | few | TGCAGCGTTGACGGGGACAGTTTCTACGAGCAGTACTTC | CSVDGDSFYEQYF
TRBD2 | TRBJ2-1 | TRBV14 | - | TGTGCCAGCAGACGTAGCGGGGGGGCCCAATACAATGAGCAGTTCTTC | CASRRSGGAQYNEQFF
- | TRBJ2-7 | TRBV19 | - | TGTGCCAGTAGTATTAGCGGAGTCAACTACGAGCAGTACTTC | CASSISGVNYEQYF
- | TRBJ2-7 | TRBV5-6 | - | TGTGCCAGCAGCCCGGAGTCGACCTACGAGCAGTACTTC | CASSPESTYEQYF
- | TRBJ1-2 | TRBV10-3 | - | TGTGCCATCAGTGAGTCCGTGCTTGGGGCCCGCTACACCTTC | CAISESVLGARYTF
- | TRBJ2-7 | TRBV18 | - | TGTGCCAGCTCAGAGGGGACAAAACCCTACGAGCAGTACTTC | CASSEGTKPYEQYF
- | TRBJ2-3 | TRBV9 | - | TGTGCCAGCAGCGTAACGGGGAGTCCAGATACGCAGTATTTT | CASSVTGSPDTQYF
TRBD2 | TRBJ2-1 | TRBV18 | once | TGTGCCAGCTCACCACCGGGACTAGCGGGAGGTGGGAATGAGCAGTTCTTC | CASSPPGLAGGGNEQFF
TRBD1 | TRBJ1-2 | TRBV28 | - | TGTGCCAGCAGTACTCCGGGACAGGACATCTTTGGCTACACCTTC | CASSTPGQDIFGYTF
- | TRBJ2-5 | TRBV29-1 | - | TGCAGCGTTGAAGGACACCCGGGGACCCAGTACTTC | CSVEGHPGTQYF